This is a list of T cell receptor beta chains from one sample in a study of identical twins. TCRdb re-analysed the 5' RACE reads in MiXCR, keeping a single row per CDR3 protein. This table holds hundreds of thousands of distinct CDR3 sequences, 8.6% found once. The sample was also linked to a second study, of yellow fever vaccine responses in identical twins.

The sequenced material came from PBMCs. These receptors were collected from a woman between 18 and 30 years old in good health. The CDR3 runs from the conserved cysteine through the conserved F or W. The D gene is left open where the match is weak. Expanded clones are given a class, and other clones once, few, many or no size at all.

clone_size	d_call	j_call	v_call	cdr3_nt	cdr3_aa
few	TRBD2	TRBJ2-3	TRBV15	TGTGCCACCGGGAGGGGCACGAATACGCAGTATTTT	CATGRGTNTQYF
.	TRBD1	TRBJ1-2	TRBV5-1	TGCGCCAGCAGCTTGAGCACAGGGGCTTATGGCTACACCTTC	CASSLSTGAYGYTF
.	.	TRBJ2-7	TRBV11-2	TGTGCCAGCAGCCGAAGGGATCCCAACTACGAGCAGTACTTC	CASSRRDPNYEQYF
.	TRBD1	TRBJ2-7	TRBV7-9	TGTGCCAGCAGCTCTGGGGACAGGGGCTACGAGCAGTACTTC	CASSSGDRGYEQYF
many	TRBD2	TRBJ2-7	TRBV20-1	TGCAGTGCCCGGGGACTAGCGGGGGACTCCTACGAGCAGTACTTC	CSARGLAGDSYEQYF
many	TRBD2	TRBJ2-5	TRBV10-3	TGTGCCATCAGCGAATCCACGGGGGGGCAAGAGACCCAGTACTTC	CAISESTGGQETQYF
many	.	TRBJ2-1	TRBV6-2/TRBV6-3	TGTGCCAGCAGTTATTGGGCAGGGACCTACAATGAGCAGTTCTTC	CASSYWAGTYNEQFF
.	.	TRBJ2-3	TRBV29-1	TGCAGCGTTCTCCAGCACCTCACAGATACGCAGTATTTT	CSVLQHLTDTQYF
many	.	TRBJ2-5	TRBV3-1	TGTGCCAGCAGCCAAATTACAGCGAGCCGGGCGCAAGAGACCCAGTACTTC	CASSQITASRAQETQYF
.	TRBD2	TRBJ2-1	TRBV3-1	TGTGCCAGCAGCCATCCTGCTAGCGGGGGGGACAATGAGCAGTTCTTC	CASSHPASGGDNEQFF
few	TRBD2	TRBJ2-1	TRBV12-3/TRBV12-4	TGTGCCAGTGCCGGGACTAGAGATTACAATGAGCAGTTCTTC	CASAGTRDYNEQFF
.	TRBD1	TRBJ2-5	TRBV24-1	TGTGCCACCAGTGAACCGGGACAGAAGCAAGAGACCCAGTACTTC	CATSEPGQKQETQYF
.	.	TRBJ1-2	TRBV25-1	TGTGCCAGCAGTCAGAATGATGGGGATGGCTACACCTTC	CASSQNDGDGYTF
.	.	TRBJ2-7	TRBV10-3	TGTGCCATCAGTGATGGGACCACCTCCGAGCAGTACTTC	CAISDGTTSEQYF
.	TRBD1	TRBJ2-1	TRBV19	TGTGCCAGTAGTATAGGGGGACAGGCTATTCACAATGAGCAGTTCTTC	CASSIGGQAIHNEQFF
few	.	TRBJ2-3	TRBV28	TGTGCTCACCAGGGTCGGCGCACAGATACGCAGTATTTT	CAHQGRRTDTQYF
many	TRBD1	TRBJ1-1	TRBV20-1	TGCAGTGCTAGAGGCGGACAGGTGAACACTGAAGCTTTCTTT	CSARGGQVNTEAFF
few	TRBD2	TRBJ2-1	TRBV11-2	TGTGCCAGCAGCTTAGTGGGGACTAGCGGGAGCTCCTACAATGAGCAGTTCTTC	CASSLVGTSGSSYNEQFF
few	TRBD2	TRBJ2-1	TRBV6-2/TRBV6-3	TGTGCCAGCAGTTACGGGCGGGGGGCCTACAATGAGCAGTTCTTC	CASSYGRGAYNEQFF
few	TRBD1	TRBJ1-2	TRBV7-9	TGTGCCAGCAGCGGAGGACAGGGGAGGTCTGGCTACACCTTC	CASSGGQGRSGYTF
few	.	TRBJ2-1	TRBV3-1	TGTGCCAGCGAGTCCAAGCAGTTCTTC	CASESKQFF
many	TRBD1	TRBJ1-2	TRBV28	TGTGCCAGCAGGACGGGACAGGGCTACCGGGGGTATGGCTACACCTTC	CASRTGQGYRGYGYTF
.	.	TRBJ2-5	TRBV3-1	TGTGCCAGCAGCCCATCTCGCGGGGGCTACCAAGAGACCCAGTACTTC	CASSPSRGGYQETQYF
.	.	TRBJ2-1	TRBV6-2/TRBV6-3	TGTGCCAGCCGCCCGGGCTACAATGAGCAGTTCTTC	CASRPGYNEQFF
few	TRBD1	TRBJ1-5	TRBV27	TGTGCCAGCAGTTTAGAACAGGGGGGCAATCAGCCCCAGCATTTT	CASSLEQGGNQPQHF
few	.	TRBJ2-7	TRBV29-1	TGCAGCGTTGTGTTAAGGGGGTTAAGTGGCGAGCAGTACTTC	CSVVLRGLSGEQYF
.	TRBD1	TRBJ1-2	TRBV13	TGTGCCAGCAGCTTAAGGACAGGGCGGGGCTATGGCTACACCTTC	CASSLRTGRGYGYTF
.	.	TRBJ2-7	TRBV10-2	TGCGCCAGCACCCGGGGGACAGAGCGCTACGAGCAGTACTTC	CASTRGTERYEQYF
few	TRBD2	TRBJ2-7	TRBV27	TGTGCCAGCAGTACGCCGGGACTAGCGGGGGAAGGTATTAGCTACGAGCAGTACTTC	CASSTPGLAGEGISYEQYF
many	TRBD2	TRBJ2-3	TRBV7-2	TGTGCCAGCAGCTTAGTGGTAGCGGGAAGCACAGATACGCAGTATTTT	CASSLVVAGSTDTQYF
.	TRBD2	TRBJ2-1	TRBV4-3	TGCGCCAGCAGCCAAGATCGACTAGCGGGTTACAATGAGCAGTTCTTC	CASSQDRLAGYNEQFF
.	TRBD2	TRBJ2-1	TRBV29-1	TGCAGCGTTGTAGCTTTACTTGGGGCGGGAGAATACAATGAGCAGTTCTTC	CSVVALLGAGEYNEQFF
many	.	TRBJ2-1	TRBV4-3	TGCGCCAGCAGCCAAGTTAGTACCCCTTCGGGGCAGTTCTTC	CASSQVSTPSGQFF
few	TRBD2	TRBJ2-1	TRBV4-3	TGCGCCAGCAGCCGTGAATTGGGGGGGAGTTCCTACAATGAGCAGTTCTTC	CASSRELGGSSYNEQFF
few	TRBD1	TRBJ1-1	TRBV20-1	TGCAGTGCTAGAGACTTCCGTGGGACAGGGAGTACTGAAGCTTTCTTT	CSARDFRGTGSTEAFF
few	.	TRBJ2-7	TRBV11-2	TGTGCCAGCAGCCAAGATTTACAGAACTACGAGCAGTACTTC	CASSQDLQNYEQYF
many	.	TRBJ1-2	TRBV25-1	TGTGCCAGGACGGAGGGCTATGGCTACACCTTC	CARTEGYGYTF
few	.	TRBJ2-6	TRBV9	TGTGCCAGCAGCGTAGGGCCGGGCTCTGGGGCCAACGTCCTGACTTTC	CASSVGPGSGANVLTF
few	.	TRBJ1-5	TRBV9	TGTGCCAGCAGCGTAGACGGATTTAGCAATCAGCCCCAGCATTTT	CASSVDGFSNQPQHF
few	.	TRBJ2-1	TRBV11-3	TGTGCCAGCAGCTTAGAGTCCGGGGACAATGAGCAGTTCTTC	CASSLESGDNEQFF
.	TRBD2	TRBJ2-7	TRBV28	TGTGCCAGCAGTACCCTTTTAAGGACTAGCGGGGCCCCAAACTACGAGCAGTACTTC	CASSTLLRTSGAPNYEQYF
few	TRBD2	TRBJ2-7	TRBV20-1	TGCAGTGCTAACCTAGGACTAGCGGGGACGTACGAGCAGTACTTC	CSANLGLAGTYEQYF
few	.	TRBJ2-2	TRBV7-9	TGTGCCAGCAGCTCGAGGGCAGGGAACACCGGGGAGCTGTTTTTT	CASSSRAGNTGELFF
.	.	TRBJ2-7	TRBV7-2	TGTGCCAGCAGCTTAGCGGATCAGGCCTACGAGCAGTACTTC	CASSLADQAYEQYF
.	.	TRBJ2-7	TRBV20-1	TGCAGTGCTAGAGCCGGGACAAGGGGCGCCGAGCAGTACTTC	CSARAGTRGAEQYF
many	.	TRBJ2-3	TRBV4-1	TGCGCCAGCAGCCAAGCTAAGACAGGAGGCGCAGATACGCAGTATTTT	CASSQAKTGGADTQYF
.	.	TRBJ1-2	TRBV29-1	TGCAGCGTTGGCCGGGACGGAGGCTATGGCTACACCTTC	CSVGRDGGYGYTF
few	TRBD2	TRBJ2-1	TRBV11-1	TGTGCCAGCAGCTTAGTGGGAGCTAGCGGGGGGTTAATCTACAATGAGCAGTTCTTC	CASSLVGASGGLIYNEQFF
many	.	TRBJ2-1	TRBV7-9	TGTGCCAGCAGCTTAAGATCCTACAATGAGCAGTTCTTC	CASSLRSYNEQFF
many	.	TRBJ1-1	TRBV12-3/TRBV12-4	TGTGCCAGCAGTTTCGCCAGGGAGTACACTGAAGCTTTCTTT	CASSFAREYTEAFF
few	.	TRBJ1-1	TRBV20-1	TGCAGTGCCCCCCGGGGTGGGAACACTGAAGCTTTCTTT	CSAPRGGNTEAFF
.	.	TRBJ2-5	TRBV20-1	TGCAGTGCTAGTAGGGTCGTGGGGCCCTCAGCCAAGCAAGAGACCCAGTACTTC	CSASRVVGPSAKQETQYF
.	.	TRBJ2-5	TRBV6-2/TRBV6-3	TGTGCCAGCACTCATGACGAGACCCAGTACTTC	CASTHDETQYF
few	TRBD2	TRBJ2-3	TRBV7-2	TGTGCCAGCAGCTTAGCGCGGGGGGAGTGGAGGGCAGATACGCAGTATTTT	CASSLARGEWRADTQYF
.	.	TRBJ2-1	TRBV28	TGTGCCAGCAGTTTTCGGCTAGCGATGGATGAGCAGTTCTTC	CASSFRLAMDEQFF
few	.	TRBJ2-1	TRBV4-3	TGCGCCAGCAGCCAAGTAGAGGGATCCCCTTTTTACAATGAGCAGTTCTTC	CASSQVEGSPFYNEQFF
few	TRBD1	TRBJ1-5	TRBV6-2/TRBV6-3	TGTGCCAGCAGTGGCCTCGGACAGGGGGTTGGCAATCAGCCCCAGCATTTT	CASSGLGQGVGNQPQHF
few	TRBD1	TRBJ1-2	TRBV12-3/TRBV12-4	TGTGCCAGCAGTTCGACATACATAGGACAGGGGTCCTTCTATGGCTACACCTTC	CASSSTYIGQGSFYGYTF